The 21 T cell receptor beta chains below all came from one sample that was sequenced in a study of early T cells in non-severe SARS-CoV-2 infection. TCRdb reprocessed the 5' RACE reads with MiXCR, giving one entry per CDR3 protein. The repertoire holds about 76,000 distinct CDR3 sequences, with around 11% as singletons. Sequencing was done on a sample of whole blood. Receptors originate from an adult who was a healthcare worker with PCR-confirmed SARS-CoV-2 infection or an uninfected control (not recorded which).

J is TRBJ2-1 and V is TRBV12-3 or TRBV12-4, with 11 bases aligning to TRBD2. V shed 6 bases, J shed 6 bases, and the junction held 7 bases outside the gene matches. The CDR3 covers 15 residues. The CDR3 spells CASSFSGGGPNEQFF. The CDR3 region has the DNA TGTGCCAGCAGCTTTAGCGGGGGGGGCCCCAATGAGCAGTTCTTC.

This clonotype came up many times. This sequence joins TRBV7-2 and TRBJ2-4; TRBD1 agrees at 9 bases. Germline-derived CDR1 and CDR2 are SGHTA and FQGNSA. The CDR3 has 14 amino acids. The junction had 2 bases not matched to a gene; V was cut back by 1 base and J by 7 bases. The CDR3 here is CASSLGQGGNIQYF. As DNA, the CDR3 is TGTGCCAGCAGCTTAGGACAGGGGGGTAACATTCAGTACTTC.

CDR3 sequence: CASSDSTEAFF. The CDR3 DNA sequence: TGTGCCAGCAGTGACAGCACTGAAGCTTTCTTT. The rearrangement joins TRBV2 to TRBJ1-1; no reliable D call. The V end lost 3 bases, the J end lost 4 bases, and 3 bases lay between the germline ends. In germline, CDR1 is SNHLY, CDR2 FYNNEI. The CDR3 totals 11 residues. The entire variable domain, with the rest obtained from reference TRBV2 and TRBJ1-1, is as follows: EPEVTQTPSHQVTQMGQEVILRCVPISNHLYFYWYRQILGQKVEFLVSFYNNEISEKSEIFDDQFSVERPDGSNFTLKIRSTKLEDSAMYFCASSDSTEAFFGQGTRLTVV.

There are a few counts of this clonotype. The chain links TRBV5-1 to TRBJ1-1, with D perhaps matching TRBD1 (5 bases). The CDR3 consists of 15 residues. Trimming left V 4 bases short and J 2 bases short, with 15 bases between. The germline CDR1 and CDR2 sequences are SGHRS and YFSETQ. This CDR3 is CASSPGGTVNTEAFF. As DNA, the CDR3 is TGCGCCAGCAGCCCTGGGGGGACCGTCAACACTGAAGCTTTCTTT.

This clonotype came up a few times. The gene calls are TRBV6-5 and TRBJ1-2, with D uncertain. The CDR3 has 14 residues. V was pared by 0 bases and J by 0 bases, with 5 bases between. Per germline, CDR1 MNHEY and CDR2 SVGAGI. DNA for the CDR3: TGTGCCAGCAGTTACTCGCCCGCTAACTATGGCTACACCTTC. Translation gives CASSYSPANYGYTF.

This clonotype was counted between two and nine times. The chain combines TRBV5-1 with TRBJ1-3; possibly TRBD1 for D (6 bases). Trimming shortened V by 4 bases and J by 0 bases, and 14 bases separated the two germline ends. This CDR3 comprises 16 residues. CDR1 and CDR2 from the germline V gene are SGHRS and YFSETQ. The CDR3 here is CASSERGQSSGNTIYF. The CDR3, as DNA: TGCGCCAGCAGCGAGAGAGGACAGAGCTCTGGAAACACCATATATTTT.

In this sample, this clonotype turned up many times. The chain is built from TRBV7-8 and TRBJ2-5; tentatively, D is TRBD2 (6 bases). V shed 5 bases and J shed 4 bases, with 14 bases lying between them. Per the germline V gene, CDR1 is SGHVS and CDR2 is FQNEAQ. This CDR3 comprises 14 residues. CDR3 in amino acids: CASSGALAGETQYF. Here the CDR3 DNA reads TGTGCCAGCAGCGGTGCACTAGCAGGAGAGACCCAGTACTTC.

This clonotype was detected many times. V and J are TRBV6-2 or TRBV6-3 and TRBJ2-3; 8 bases are a match to TRBD2. J was trimmed by 3 bases and V by 2 bases; bases with no gene match: 7. The CDR3 sequence is 16 residues long. Germline lookup yields CDR1 MNHEY and CDR2 SVGEGT. DNA for the CDR3: TGTGCCAGCAGTTACGGGGGACTAGAGGTTACAGATACGCAGTATTTT. Encoded protein: CASSYGGLEVTDTQYF.

The rearrangement joins TRBV4-3 to TRBJ2-1; a possible D gene is TRBD1 (5 bases). Trimming shortened V by 0 bases and J by 3 bases, and 12 bases separated the two germline ends. The germline V gene encodes CDR1 LGHNA and CDR2 YSLEER. This CDR3 is 16 amino acids long. Written as DNA, the CDR3 is TGCGCCAGCAGCCAAGATCTCCCAGGGTACTACAATGAGCAGTTCTTC. This encodes CASSQDLPGYYNEQFF.

This clonotype turned up a few times. The chain has TRBV6-1 and TRBJ1-2; 8 bases agree with TRBD1. V dropped 3 bases and J dropped 7; count of bases not matched to a gene: 7. From germline, CDR1 is MNHNS and CDR2 SASEGT. CDR3 length: 14 residues. CDR3: CASSDRDRRSGYTF. Here the CDR3 DNA reads TGTGCCAGCAGTGACCGGGACAGGAGGTCTGGCTACACCTTC.

This clonotype has at least ten counts. J is TRBJ1-1 and V is TRBV21-1; the table calls TRBD1, which could not be checked here. TRBV21-1 is reported as a pseudogene. CDR3 length: 13 residues. The CDR3 reads CASNQGGWIEAFF. DNA of the CDR3: TGTGCCAGCAACCAAGGGGGGTGGATCGAAGCTTTCTTT.

The chain employs TRBV7-6 and TRBJ2-7, with 7 nucleotides matching TRBD2. The CDR3 loop spans 17 amino acids. Germline V CDR1 and CDR2: SGHVS, FNYEAQ. The V gene end was trimmed by 4 bases and the J gene end by 5 bases; junction bases not matched to a gene: 17. CDR3 region: CASSSGTIGERVNEQYF. The CDR3, as DNA: TGTGCCAGCAGCTCCGGGACTATCGGGGAGAGAGTGAACGAGCAGTACTTC.

CDR3 in DNA: TGTGCCAGCAGTGAACATGGGAGAACCTACGAGCAGTACTTC. Its translation is CASSEHGRTYEQYF. The rearrangement joins TRBV2 to TRBJ2-7; weak D call: TRBD2 (5 bases). Per germline, CDR1 SNHLY and CDR2 FYNNEI. This CDR3 region has 14 residues. Trimming shortened V by 2 bases and J by 2 bases, and 10 bases separated the two germline ends.

This clonotype was detected many times. The chain couples TRBV7-9 to TRBJ1-5; no clear D. Germline CDR1 and CDR2: SEHNR and FQNEAQ (reference sequence). The CDR3 totals 14 residues. The ends were cut back, 1 base at V and 5 bases at J, with 9 bases in the middle. This CDR3 is CASSLGPVYQPQHF. The CDR3 DNA reads TGTGCCAGCAGCTTAGGCCCAGTCTATCAGCCCCAGCATTTT.

The sample holds many counts of this clonotype. The chain combines TRBV12-3 or TRBV12-4 with TRBJ1-6, with 7 bases lining up with TRBD1. This CDR3 has 15 residues. The V segment lost 1 base and the J segment 4 bases; nucleotides outside the gene matches: 1. The CDR3 region has the DNA TGTGCCAGCAGTTTAGGGACAGGTTATAATTCACCCCTCCACTTT. This sequence encodes CASSLGTGYNSPLHF.

The table lists this clonotype with a few counts. This chain connects TRBV5-1 to TRBJ2-5, with 8 bases matching TRBD1. CDR3 length: 12 amino acids. Looked up from germline, CDR1 is SGHRS and CDR2 is YFSETQ. V shed 7 bases, J shed 3 bases, and the junction held 2 bases outside the gene matches. The CDR3, as DNA: TGCGCCAGCGGACAGGGTGAAGAGACCCAGTACTTC. This codes for CASGQGEETQYF. Variable domain in full (rest from reference TRBV5-1 and TRBJ2-5): KAGVTQTPRYLIKTRGQQVTLSCSPISGHRSVSWYQQTPGQGLQFLFEYFSETQRNKGNFPGRFSGRQFSNSRSEMNVSTLELGDSALYLCASGQGEETQYFGPGTRLLVL.

This clonotype was counted between two and nine times. The V call is TRBV12-5, the J call TRBJ2-3; D not resolved. Trimming left V 4 bases short and J 5 bases short, with 7 bases between. CDR1 is LGHNT and CDR2 is FRNRAP in the germline V gene. The CDR3 extends over 12 amino acids. The CDR3 sequence is CASGSPGDTQYF. In nucleotides, the CDR3 is TGTGCTAGTGGTTCCCCCGGAGATACGCAGTATTTT.

V is TRBV12-5 and J is TRBJ2-1; D is ambiguous. The ends were cut back, 2 bases at V and 9 bases at J, with 5 bases in the middle. This CDR3 spans 11 amino acids. CDR1 is LGHNT, CDR2 FRNRAP, per germline. Here the CDR3 DNA reads TGTGCTAGTGGTTTGCAGCCTGAGCAGTTCTTC. It codes for CASGLQPEQFF. The full variable domain, its missing parts supplied by reference TRBV12-5 and TRBJ2-1, is DARVTQTPRHKVTEMGQEVTMRCQPILGHNTVFWYRQTMMQGLELLAYFRNRAPLDDSGMPKDRFSAEMPDATLATLKIQPSEPRDSAVYFCASGLQPEQFFGPGTRLTVL.

V is TRBV3-1 and J is TRBJ2-5, with 7 bases aligning to TRBD2. CDR3 length equals 17 residues. Germline lookup yields CDR1 LGHDT and CDR2 YNNKEL (reference sequence). The ends lost 4 bases at V and 2 bases at J; junction bases unmatched: 13. The CDR3 sequence is CASSPGTTPSLQETQYF. CDR3 in DNA: TGTGCCAGCAGCCCCGGGACTACCCCTAGCCTTCAAGAGACCCAGTACTTC.

This clonotype was counted ten times or more. The chain joins TRBV6-7 to TRBJ2-4; D is ambiguous. TRBV6-7 is identified as an open reading frame with a role that is uncertain. There are 15 residues in the CDR3. V was trimmed by 6 bases and J by 0 bases, leaving 12 bases between them. The CDR3 loop reads CASSPGSLAKNIQYF. The CDR3 DNA sequence: TGTGCCAGCAGCCCCGGGTCTTTAGCCAAAAACATTCAGTACTTC.

This clonotype was recorded a few times. The chain joins TRBV19 to TRBJ2-6, with D perhaps TRBD2 (5 bases). The ends were cut back, 5 bases at V and 4 bases at J, with 9 bases in the middle. This CDR3 is 14 amino acids long. CDR1 is LNHDA and CDR2 is SQIVND in the germline V gene (reference sequence). The CDR3 reads CASSPPGGANVLTF. DNA of the CDR3: TGTGCCAGTAGTCCGCCGGGGGGGGCCAACGTCCTGACTTTC.